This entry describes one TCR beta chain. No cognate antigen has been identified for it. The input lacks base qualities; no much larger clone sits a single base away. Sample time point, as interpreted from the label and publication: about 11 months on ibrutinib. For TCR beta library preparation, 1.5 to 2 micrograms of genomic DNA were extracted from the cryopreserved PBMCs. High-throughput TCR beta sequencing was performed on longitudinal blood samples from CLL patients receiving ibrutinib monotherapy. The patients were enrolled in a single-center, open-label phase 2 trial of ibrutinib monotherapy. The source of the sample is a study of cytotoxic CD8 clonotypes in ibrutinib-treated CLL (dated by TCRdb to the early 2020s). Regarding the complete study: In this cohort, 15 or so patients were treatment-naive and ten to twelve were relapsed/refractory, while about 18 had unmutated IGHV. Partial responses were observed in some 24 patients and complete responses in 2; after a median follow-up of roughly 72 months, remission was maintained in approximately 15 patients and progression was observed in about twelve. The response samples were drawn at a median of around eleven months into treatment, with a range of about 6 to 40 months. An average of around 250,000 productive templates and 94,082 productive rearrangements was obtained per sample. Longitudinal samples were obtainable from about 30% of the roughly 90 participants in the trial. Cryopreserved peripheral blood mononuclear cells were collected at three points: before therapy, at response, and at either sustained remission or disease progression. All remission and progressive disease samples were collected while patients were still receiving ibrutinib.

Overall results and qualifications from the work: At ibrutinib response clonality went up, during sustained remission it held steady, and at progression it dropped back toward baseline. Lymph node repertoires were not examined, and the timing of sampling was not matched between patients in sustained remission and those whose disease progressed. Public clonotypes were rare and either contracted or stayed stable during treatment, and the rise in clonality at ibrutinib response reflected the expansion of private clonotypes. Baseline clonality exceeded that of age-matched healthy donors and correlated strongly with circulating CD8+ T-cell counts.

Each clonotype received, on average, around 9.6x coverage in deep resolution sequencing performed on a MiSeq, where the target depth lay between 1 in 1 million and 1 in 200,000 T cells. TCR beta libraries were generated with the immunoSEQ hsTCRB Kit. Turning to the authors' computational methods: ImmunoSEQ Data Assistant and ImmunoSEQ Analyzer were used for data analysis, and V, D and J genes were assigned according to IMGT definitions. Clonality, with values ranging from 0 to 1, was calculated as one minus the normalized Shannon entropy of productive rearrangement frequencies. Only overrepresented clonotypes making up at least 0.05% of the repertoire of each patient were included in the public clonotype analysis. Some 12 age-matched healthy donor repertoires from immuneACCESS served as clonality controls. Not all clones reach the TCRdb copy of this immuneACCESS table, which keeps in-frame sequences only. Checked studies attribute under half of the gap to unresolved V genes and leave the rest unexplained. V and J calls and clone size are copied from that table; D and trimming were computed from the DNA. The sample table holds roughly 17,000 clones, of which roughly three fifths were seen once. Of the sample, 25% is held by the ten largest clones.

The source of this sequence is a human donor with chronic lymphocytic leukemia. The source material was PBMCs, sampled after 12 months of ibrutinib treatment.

The CDR3: CASSPGTQREQYF. DNA sequence: TGTGCCAGCTCACCAGGGACCCAAAGGGAGCAGTACTTC. The receptor chain draws on TRBV18 and TRBJ2-7; the D gene is possibly TRBD1 or TRBD2, with 5 bases matching each. The germline V gene sets CDR1 to KGHSH and CDR2 to LQKENI. The trim is 2 bases for V and 7 bases for J, with a gap of 12 bases between the germline ends. Its CDR3 holds 13 amino acids, cysteine through phenylalanine. Only the CDR3 region is kept as DNA, spanning 39 bases read in frame from base 1.